This entry lists 18 T cell receptor beta chains sequenced from one sample in a study of cytomegalovirus exposure and HLA in healthy donors. 13 Jbeta primers and 60 Vbeta primers were used for the PCR. The repertoire was sequenced with immunoSEQ multiplex PCR; TCRdb's copy has only in-frame clones and lacks some. The sample consists of some 200,000 clones, 8.5% to 10% of them appearing once. Sequences were obtained from PBMCs. These receptors came from a woman between 25 and 40 years old in good health and CMV-seropositive.

This clone was detected only a few times. The chain couples TRBV5-1 to TRBJ2-3; 7 bases align to TRBD2. The V gene's germline CDR1 is SGHRS and CDR2 YFSETQ. Germline trimming cut 2 bases from V and 4 bases from J; bases unmatched to any gene: 7. The CDR3 loop spans 15 amino acids. This CDR3 is CASSLKGGRADTQYF. The CDR3, as DNA: TGCGCCAGCAGCTTAAAGGGAGGGCGTGCAGATACGCAGTATTTT.

The genes are TRBV9 and TRBJ2-2; 9 bases are shared with TRBD1. The CDR3 contains 15 residues. The V segment lost 4 bases and the J segment 6 bases; nucleotides outside the gene matches: 7. Per the germline V gene, CDR1 is SGDLS and CDR2 is YYNGEE. The chain's CDR3 is CASSLRTGVAGELFF. CDR3 DNA: TGTGCCAGCAGCCTCCGGACAGGGGTAGCCGGGGAGCTGTTTTTT.

CDR3 amino acids: CASSYAGGGYGYTF. DNA of the CDR3: TGTGCCAGCAGTTACGCAGGGGGTGGCTATGGCTACACCTTC. This chain links TRBV6-5 with TRBJ1-2, with TRBD1 matching over 7 bases. CDR1 and CDR2 from the germline V gene are MNHEY and SVGAGI. The CDR3 is 14 amino acids. The junction had 4 bases not matched to a gene; V was cut back by 2 bases and J by 4 bases.

The V call is TRBV6-5, the J call TRBJ2-1; D is possibly TRBD2 (6 bases). The germline gives CDR1 MNHEY, CDR2 SVGAGI. V was pared by 5 bases and J by 3 bases, with 11 bases between. The CDR3 is made up of 14 amino acids. The CDR3 nucleotides read TGTGCCAGCAGTATAGCGGATAACTACAATGAGCAGTTCTTC. The encoded protein is CASSIADNYNEQFF.

The V gene is TRBV7-2, the J gene TRBJ2-7; the match to TRBD2 covers 7 bases. There are 15 residues in the CDR3. V trimming: 2 bases; J trimming: 4 bases; junction bases outside the gene matches: 8. From germline, CDR1 is SGHTA and CDR2 FQGNSA. The CDR3 region is CASSLRREAFYEQYF. The CDR3 coding sequence is TGTGCCAGCAGCTTAAGACGGGAGGCCTTTTACGAGCAGTACTTC. Together with reference TRBV7-2 and TRBJ2-7, the CDR3 gives the full variable domain: GAGVSQSPSNKVTEKGKDVELRCDPISGHTALYWYRQSLGQGLEFLIYFQGNSAPDKSGLPSDRFSAERTGGSVSTLTIQRTQQEDSAVYLCASSLRREAFYEQYFGPGTRLTVT.

This chain links TRBV5-4 with TRBJ2-7; a possible D gene is TRBD1 (6 bases). V was cut by 2 bases and J by 3 bases, with 15 bases left in between. The CDR3 loop spans 15 amino acids. The V gene's germline CDR1 is SGHNT and CDR2 YYREEE (reference sequence). CDR3 sequence (DNA): TGTGCCAGCAGCTTCTACCGGGACACATACTACGAGCAGTACTTC. It yields the protein CASSFYRDTYYEQYF.

The table lists this clone with a few counts. The chain has TRBV29-1 and TRBJ2-1; 10 bases agree with TRBD2. Germline trimming cut 7 bases from V and 9 bases from J; bases unmatched to any gene: 15. There are 15 residues in the CDR3. CDR1 and CDR2 (germline): SQVTM, ANQGSEA. In DNA form, the CDR3 reads TGCAGCGCTGCCACTAGCGGGATAGAGGGAGCTGAGCAGTTCTTC. Its translation is CSAATSGIEGAEQFF.

The chain joins TRBV7-2 to TRBJ2-1; TRBD2 matches 9 bases. Germline-derived CDR1 and CDR2 are SGHTA and FQGNSA. This CDR3 contains 17 residues. V shed 5 bases, J shed 6 bases, and the junction held 14 bases outside the gene matches. The CDR3, as DNA: TGTGCCAGCAGCCCAAGAGGGGCGGGAGGGCCCGTCAATGAGCAGTTCTTC. Translated, it gives CASSPRGAGGPVNEQFF.

CDR3 amino acids: CASRTGDPYQPQHF. CDR3 nucleotide sequence: TGTGCCAGCAGAACAGGGGACCCCTATCAGCCCCAGCATTTT. The chain carries TRBV27 and TRBJ1-5, with 7 bases fitting TRBD1. The CDR3 runs 14 residues. CDR1 and CDR2 from the germline V gene are MNHEY and SMNVEV (reference sequence). Trimming removed 6 bases from V and 5 bases from J; junction bases left unmatched: 7.

The genes are TRBV11-2 and TRBJ1-5, with 12 bases aligning to TRBD1. Germline CDR1 and CDR2: SGHAT and FQNNGV. This CDR3 is 18 amino acids long. With V trimmed by 3 bases and J by 2 bases, 8 bases remained unmatched. The CDR3, as DNA: TGTGCCAGCAGCTTGGGACAGGGGGCGGGGGATCGCAATCAGCCCCAGCATTTT. Its protein is CASSLGQGAGDRNQPQHF.

This chain connects TRBV15 to TRBJ1-1; no clear D gene. Germline V gene data show CDR1 as LNHNV and CDR2 as YYDKDF (reference sequence). The CDR3 spans 14 residues. Trimming removed 0 bases from V and 6 bases from J, with 11 bases in between. As DNA, the CDR3 is TGTGCCACCAGCAGAGATAATTCAGGTCCTGAAGCTTTCTTT. This encodes CATSRDNSGPEAFF.

Only a few counts were recorded for this clone. The chain is built from TRBV4-1 and TRBJ2-3, with TRBD2 identical over 10 bases. V dropped 2 bases and J dropped 2; count of bases not matched to a gene: 7. The CDR3 totals 17 residues. CDR1 is MGHRA, CDR2 YSYEKL, per germline. The CDR3 loop is CASSQPTGTSVTDTQYF. CDR3 sequence (DNA): TGCGCCAGCAGCCAACCTACCGGGACTAGCGTCACAGATACGCAGTATTTT.

This clone was observed a handful of times. V gene TRBV6-5 combines with J gene TRBJ2-3; 9 nucleotides match TRBD2. V was clipped by 8 bases and J by 2 bases; unmatched bases: 8. CDR3 length: 15 amino acids. Germline V CDR1 and CDR2: MNHEY, SVGAGI. CDR3: CASAGLAGSTDTQYF. The CDR3 DNA is TGTGCCAGCGCCGGTCTAGCGGGATCCACAGATACGCAGTATTTT.

The rearrangement links TRBV27 to TRBJ2-1; 7 bases line up with TRBD2. Looked up from germline, CDR1 is MNHEY and CDR2 is SMNVEV (reference sequence). With V trimmed by 2 bases and J by 9 bases, 16 bases remained unmatched. This CDR3 spans 17 amino acids. This CDR3 reads CASSLPHSSGVDGEQFF. CDR3 bases: TGTGCCAGCAGTTTACCCCACTCTAGCGGCGTAGACGGTGAGCAGTTCTTC.

V is TRBV10-1 and J is TRBJ2-3, with TRBD2 matching 8 bases. From germline, CDR1 is WNHNN and CDR2 SYGVQD (reference sequence). V lost 5 bases to trimming and J lost 5 bases; unmatched junction nucleotides: 3. The CDR3 loop spans 13 amino acids. CDR3: CASSILAGDTQYF. For the CDR3, the DNA is TGCGCCAGCAGTATCCTAGCGGGAGATACGCAGTATTTT.

This clone came up a few times. The chain links TRBV7-2 to TRBJ1-4, with TRBD1 matching 10 bases. CDR3 length equals 17 residues. Per the germline V gene, CDR1 is SGHTA and CDR2 is FQGNSA. Trimming took 2 bases from V and 5 from J; bases not matched to a gene: 8. CDR3 sequence reads: CASSLRSVGQGNEKLFF. The CDR3 bases are TGTGCCAGCAGCTTACGAAGTGTGGGACAGGGGAATGAAAAACTGTTTTTT.

This clone was detected only a few times. The rearrangement uses TRBV29-1 and TRBJ2-1, with a weak D call TRBD2 (6 bases). V was shortened by 6 bases and J by 7 bases, with 10 bases between the two germline ends. Germline V gene lookup returns CDR1 SQVTM and CDR2 ANQGSEA. The CDR3 extends over 11 amino acids. CDR3 sequence (DNA): TGCAGCGTGGGGGACTGGAATGAGCAGTTCTTC. Encoded protein: CSVGDWNEQFF.

This clone occurred a few times. The chain links TRBV7-9 to TRBJ1-5; TRBD1 is a possible D gene (5 bases). The CDR3 is made up of 13 amino acids. The germline gives CDR1 SEHNR, CDR2 FQNEAQ (reference sequence). Between the trimmed V and J ends, which lost 5 bases and 4 bases, there was a span of 9 bases. The DNA for the CDR3 is TGTGCCAGCAGCCTGACAGAAAATCAGCCCCAGCATTTT. Translated: CASSLTENQPQHF.